A selection of T cell receptor beta chains follows, all from one sample in a study of CDR3 diversity in severe acne. Each CDR3 protein gets one entry after TCRdb re-called the PCR reads with MiXCR. This sample carries tens of thousands of distinct CDR3 sequences, under 65% of them seen once, and the ten largest clones take around an eighth. Sequenced input: blood. The receptors were sampled from a male donor in good health, without acne. Each CDR3 is given with its conserved first and last residue. The order of the fields is D gene, J gene, V gene, clone size, CDR3 DNA, CDR3 protein. The D gene is left open where the match is weak. Only part of the rows carry a size: once, few, many, or a class if the clone is expanded.

>.|TRBJ2-5|TRBV11-2|.
TGTGCCAGCAGCTTAGCCCCCACTGGCCAGAAGACCCAGTACTTC
CASSLAPTGQKTQYF
>TRBD1|TRBJ2-4|TRBV27|many
TGTGCCAGCAGCGGACAGGGGTTAGCCAAAAACATTCAGTACTTC
CASSGQGLAKNIQYF
>TRBD1|TRBJ2-7|TRBV25-1|.
TGTGCCAGCAGTGAGGGGGCTTCGGGACAGGGGGCGATCTACGAGCAGTACTTC
CASSEGASGQGAIYEQYF
>.|TRBJ1-2|TRBV2|few
TGTGCCAGCAGTGGAGGGACTCAAGAGGGCACCTTC
CASSGGTQEGTF
>TRBD1|TRBJ1-4|TRBV19|.
TGTGCCAGTAGTCCCAGGACAGGCCGGACGTCTAATGAAAAACTGTTTTTT
CASSPRTGRTSNEKLFF
>.|TRBJ2-6|TRBV11-2|.
TGTGCCAGCAGCGCATCCGGGACACAAAGCTCTGGGGCCAACGTCCTGACTTTC
CASSASGTQSSGANVLTF
>.|TRBJ1-6|TRBV10-3|many
TGTGCCATCAGTGACCGCGAGGATTCACCCCTCCACTTT
CAISDREDSPLHF
>TRBD2|TRBJ2-7|TRBV29-1|.
TGCAGCGTTGAAGGGACTAGCGGGTTCGAGCAGTACTTC
CSVEGTSGFEQYF
>TRBD1|TRBJ2-7|TRBV5-1|.
TGCGCCAGCAGCCAGGGGACAGGTCCCTTCTACGAGCGGTACTTC
CASSQGTGPFYERYF
>.|TRBJ1-1|TRBV5-8|many
TGTGCCAGCAGTTCCGCCTCAGAGACTGAAGCTTTCTTT
CASSSASETEAFF
>.|TRBJ2-5|TRBV5-1|many
TGCGCCAGCAGCTTGGGAGGAGAAGGAGAAGAGACCCAGTACTTC
CASSLGGEGEETQYF
>TRBD2|TRBJ2-3|TRBV4-1|.
TGCGCCAGCAGCCAAGTACTAGCGGAGGGCGGTACGCAGTATTTT
CASSQVLAEGGTQYF
>.|TRBJ1-1|TRBV10-2|many
TGCGCCAGCAGTGAGGGAGGGAACACTGAAGCTTTCTTT
CASSEGGNTEAFF
>TRBD1|TRBJ2-3|TRBV20-1|.
TGCAGTGCTCCTGGGACAGGGGTGCAGTATTTT
CSAPGTGVQYF
>TRBD2|TRBJ2-1|TRBV5-1|.
TGCGCCAGCAGCCCAGCTGGGGGACTAGCGGGTAGGGCCTACAATGAGCAGTTCTTC
CASSPAGGLAGRAYNEQFF
>TRBD2|TRBJ2-7|TRBV20-1|.
TGCAGTGCTAGACTAGCGGGAGGCCAATACGAGCAGTACTTC
CSARLAGGQYEQYF
>.|TRBJ1-1|TRBV27|.
TGTGCCAGCAGGACAGCCAACACTGAAGCTTTCTTT
CASRTANTEAFF
>TRBD1|TRBJ1-2|TRBV20-1|many
TGCAGGGCGGGCAATTCCGACAGGGCTTATGGCTACACCTTC
CRAGNSDRAYGYTF
>TRBD2|TRBJ2-3|TRBV10-2|.
TGCGCCAGCAGTGAGATTACTAGCGGGAGGACAGATACGCAGTATTTT
CASSEITSGRTDTQYF
>.|TRBJ2-6|TRBV29-1|.
TGCAGCGTTGAAGATAGGGGCGCGTATGGGGCCAACGTCCTGACTTTC
CSVEDRGAYGANVLTF
>.|TRBJ2-5|TRBV10-3|.
TGTGCCAGCGCCCGTGAGCAGACCCAGTACTTC
CASAREQTQYF
>TRBD2|TRBJ2-7|TRBV7-2|many
TGTGCCAGCAGCTTAGCTAGCGGGGGGCTCTACGAGCAGTACTTC
CASSLASGGLYEQYF
>.|TRBJ1-2|TRBV2|few
TGTGCCAGCAGCGAGGACAGTGCGTATGGCTACACCTTC
CASSEDSAYGYTF
>TRBD1|TRBJ1-2|TRBV13|few
TGTGCCAGCAGCCGGACAGGGTTTGGCTACACCTTC
CASSRTGFGYTF
>.|TRBJ1-5|TRBV6-5|many
TGTGCCAGCAGTCCACACCTCAATCAGCCCCAGCATTTT
CASSPHLNQPQHF
>.|TRBJ1-1|TRBV29-1|.
TGCAGCGTTCAGGCGACAGGCTACACTGAAGCTTTCTTT
CSVQATGYTEAFF
>TRBD1|TRBJ2-7|TRBV7-9|many
TGTGCCAGCAGCCCGACAGGGGGCGAGTTTGGGGAGCAGTACTTC
CASSPTGGEFGEQYF
>.|TRBJ1-5|TRBV5-8|few
TGTGCCAGCAGCTTGAGGGGGGTCAATCAGCCCCAGCATTTT
CASSLRGVNQPQHF
>.|TRBJ2-2|TRBV27|many
TGTGCCAGCAGTTTCCTGAACACCGGGGAGCTGTTTTTT
CASSFLNTGELFF
>TRBD1|TRBJ2-1|TRBV5-1|many
TGCGCCAGCAGCTTCGGTGGGACAGGGGATAGTGAGCAGTTCTTC
CASSFGGTGDSEQFF
>.|TRBJ1-1|TRBV2|many
TGTGCCAGCTTGGGGAACACTGAAGCTTTCTTT
CASLGNTEAFF
>TRBD2|TRBJ2-5|TRBV13|.
TGTGCCAGCAGCTCCCGGACTAGCGGGGGGGCTGGGGAGACCCAGTACTTC
CASSSRTSGGAGETQYF
>.|TRBJ1-5|TRBV5-8|many
TGTGCCAGCAGCTTGGGAGATTTTGAGGAGCCCCAGCATTTT
CASSLGDFEEPQHF
>TRBD2|TRBJ2-1|TRBV29-1|.
TGCAGCGTTCGCCTAGCGGGATACAATGAGCAGTTCTTC
CSVRLAGYNEQFF
>.|TRBJ1-2|TRBV7-8|.
TGTGCCAGCAGCCAAAGGGAGAACTATGGCTACACCTTC
CASSQRENYGYTF
>TRBD1|TRBJ2-7|TRBV5-1|.
TGTGCCAGCTCCCCCAGTTCCGGACAGGGTACCTACGAGCAGTACTTC
CASSPSSGQGTYEQYF
>.|TRBJ2-5|TRBV25-1|few
TGTGCCAGCAGTTATCGGGACTACCAAGAGACCCAGTACTTC
CASSYRDYQETQYF
>.|TRBJ2-7|TRBV2|once
TGTGCCACTAACAGGGAAGGTTCGGAGGAGCAGTACTTC
CATNREGSEEQYF
>TRBD2|TRBJ2-1|TRBV7-2|.
TGTGCCAGCAGCTGGGGTAGCGGGGGTGTCTACAATGAGCAGTTCTTC
CASSWGSGGVYNEQFF
>.|TRBJ1-2|TRBV19|many
TGTGCCAGTAGTACTTTGGACCGACCGTCAGGCTACACCTTC
CASSTLDRPSGYTF
>.|TRBJ2-7|TRBV7-7|.
TGTGCCAGCAGCTTAAAAGCGGAGGGGTACGAGCAGTACTTC
CASSLKAEGYEQYF
>TRBD1|TRBJ1-4|TRBV25-1|many
TGTGCCAGCAGTGAATGGACAGGGTTTATGGAAAAACTGTTTTTT
CASSEWTGFMEKLFF
>.|TRBJ2-1|TRBV5-6|.
TGTGCCAGTAGCCCGGGACGGGGAACATACGAGCAGTTCTTC
CASSPGRGTYEQFF
>TRBD2|TRBJ2-2|TRBV7-7|.
TGTGCTAGCAGCCCGCGGGAGAGGGACGGGGAGCTGTTTTTT
CASSPRERDGELFF
>TRBD1|TRBJ2-3|TRBV11-2|.
TGTGCCGGCAGCTTAGTATTTGGAAGACAGGGTTCTACAGATACGCAGTATTTT
CAGSLVFGRQGSTDTQYF
>.|TRBJ2-7|TRBV10-3|.
TGTGCCATCAGCCAACGGGGGGGACAGGGCTCCTACGAGCAGTACTTC
CAISQRGGQGSYEQYF